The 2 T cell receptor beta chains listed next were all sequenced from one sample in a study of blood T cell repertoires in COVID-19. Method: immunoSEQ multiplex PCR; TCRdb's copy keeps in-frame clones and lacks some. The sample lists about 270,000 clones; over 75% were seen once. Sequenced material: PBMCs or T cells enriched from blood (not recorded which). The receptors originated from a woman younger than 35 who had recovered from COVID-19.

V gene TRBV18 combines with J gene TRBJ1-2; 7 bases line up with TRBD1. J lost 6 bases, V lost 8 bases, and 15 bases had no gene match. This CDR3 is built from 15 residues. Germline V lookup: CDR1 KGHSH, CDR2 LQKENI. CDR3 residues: CASLDRALNFDGYTF. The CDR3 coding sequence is TGTGCCAGCCTAGACAGGGCTCTTAACTTCGATGGCTACACCTTC.

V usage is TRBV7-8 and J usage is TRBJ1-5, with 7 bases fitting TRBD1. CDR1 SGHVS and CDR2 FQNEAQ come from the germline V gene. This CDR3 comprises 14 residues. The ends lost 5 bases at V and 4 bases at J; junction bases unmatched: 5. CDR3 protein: CASSDGQANQPQHF. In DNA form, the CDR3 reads TGTGCCAGCAGCGACGGACAGGCAAATCAGCCCCAGCATTTT.